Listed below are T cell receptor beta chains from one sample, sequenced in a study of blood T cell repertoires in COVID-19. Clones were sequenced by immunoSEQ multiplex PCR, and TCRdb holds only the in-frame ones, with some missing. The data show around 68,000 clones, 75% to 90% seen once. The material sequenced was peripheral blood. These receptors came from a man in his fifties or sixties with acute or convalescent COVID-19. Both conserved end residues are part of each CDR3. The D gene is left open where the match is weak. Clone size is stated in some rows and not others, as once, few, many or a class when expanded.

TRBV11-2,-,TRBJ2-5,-,TGTGCCAGCAGCTTTCAGGGTGCCCAAGAGACCCAGTACTTC,CASSFQGAQETQYF
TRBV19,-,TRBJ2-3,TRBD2,TGTGCCAGCCAGAAGACTAGCGGGAGTACAGATACGCAGTATTTT,CASQKTSGSTDTQYF
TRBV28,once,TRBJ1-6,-,TGTGCCAGCAGGGGGGCTGTCAATTCACCCCTCCACTTT,CASRGAVNSPLHF
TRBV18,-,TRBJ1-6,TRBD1,TGTGCCAGCTCACCTGGGACAGGGAGTGATTCACCCCTCCACTTT,CASSPGTGSDSPLHF
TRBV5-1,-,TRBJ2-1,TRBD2,TGCGCCAGCAGCCCTGAGGGACTAGCGGGAGTAAATGAGCAGTTCTTC,CASSPEGLAGVNEQFF
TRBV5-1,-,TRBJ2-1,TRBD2,TGCGCCAGCAGCCCCCGACTAGCGGGAGGAGTTGAGCAGTTCTTC,CASSPRLAGGVEQFF
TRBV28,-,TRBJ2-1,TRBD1,TGTGCCGGACGCCTCGACAGGGCCTCCAATGAGCAGTTCTTC,CAGRLDRASNEQFF
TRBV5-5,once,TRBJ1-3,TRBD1,TGTGCCAGCAGCTACTTGGACAGGGGGCAAGGAAACACCATATATTTT,CASSYLDRGQGNTIYF
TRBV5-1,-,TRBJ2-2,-,TGCGCCAGCAACCCACTAGCACCGGACACCGGGGAGCTGTTTTTT,CASNPLAPDTGELFF
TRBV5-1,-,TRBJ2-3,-,TGCGCCAGTGGCCGGGGGACTCAGACAGATACGCAGTATTTT,CASGRGTQTDTQYF
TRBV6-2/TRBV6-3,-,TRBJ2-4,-,TGTGCCAGCAGTTATGGCCTGGGCTATGGCAAAAACATTCAGTACTTC,CASSYGLGYGKNIQYF
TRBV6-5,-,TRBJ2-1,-,TGTGCCAGCAAGGGGGGGACTTCCCGGGGGAATGAGCAGTTCTTC,CASKGGTSRGNEQFF
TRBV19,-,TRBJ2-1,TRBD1,TGTGCCAGTAGTCAGGGACAGGGGGCTAATGAGCAGTTCTTC,CASSQGQGANEQFF
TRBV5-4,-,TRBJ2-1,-,TGTGCCAGCAGCTTGAAAGGGAGGAGCTCCTACAATGAGCAGTTCTTC,CASSLKGRSSYNEQFF
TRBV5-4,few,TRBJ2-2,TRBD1,TGTGCCAGCAGCTGGGGGACAGGGCAAAACACCGGGGAGCTGTTTTTT,CASSWGTGQNTGELFF
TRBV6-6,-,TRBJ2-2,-,TGTGCCAGCAGCTCAGTTCGTTATTCCCATGGACAATTTCCCACCGGGGAGCTGTTTTTT,CASSSVRYSHGQFPTGELFF
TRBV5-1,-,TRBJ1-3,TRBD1,TGCGCCAGCAGCTTAGGACAGGGAAAAAACACCATATATTTT,CASSLGQGKNTIYF
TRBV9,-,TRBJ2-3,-,TGTGCCAGCAGCGTAGACCTAGGAGGGATCACAGATACGCAGTATTTT,CASSVDLGGITDTQYF
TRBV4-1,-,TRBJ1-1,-,TGCGCCAGCAGCCCCGGGTTGGGAGGGCTCGAAGCTTTCTTT,CASSPGLGGLEAFF
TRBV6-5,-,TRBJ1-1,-,TGTGCCAGCACTCGAGGTCTGAACACTGAAGCTTTCTTT,CASTRGLNTEAFF
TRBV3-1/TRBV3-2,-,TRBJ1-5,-,TGTGCCAGCAGCCAAGAGGACGGGGGTTATAGCAATCAGCCCCAGCATTTT,CASSQEDGGYSNQPQHF
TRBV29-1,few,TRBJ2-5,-,TGCAGCGTGAGTAGGGGCCAAGAGACCCAGTACTTC,CSVSRGQETQYF
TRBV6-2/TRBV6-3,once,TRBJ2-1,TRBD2,TGTGCCAGCAGTCTCACTAGCGGGAGTATCAATGAGCAGTTCTTC,CASSLTSGSINEQFF
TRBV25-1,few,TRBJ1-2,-,TGTGCCAGCAGTGAATCTGAGATCCGAGGGGGCTACACCTTC,CASSESEIRGGYTF
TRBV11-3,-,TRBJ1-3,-,TGTGCCAGCAGCGCCGACGGAGACTCTGGAAACACCATATATTTT,CASSADGDSGNTIYF
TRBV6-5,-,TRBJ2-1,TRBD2,TGTGCCAGCAGGGTAAGCGGGGCCCTCGGGAGAGAGCAGTTCTTC,CASRVSGALGREQFF
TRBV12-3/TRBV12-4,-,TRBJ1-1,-,TGTGCCAGCAGTTTAAGGGGGAACACTGAAGCTTTCTTT,CASSLRGNTEAFF
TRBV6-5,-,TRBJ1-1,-,TGTGCCAGCAGTCGGGGGGTCGGCTCGGGCACTGAAGCTTTCTTT,CASSRGVGSGTEAFF